Listed below are T cell receptor beta chains from one sample, sequenced in a study of neurological immune-mediated disorders. One entry per CDR3 protein results from TCRdb running MiXCR on the 5' RACE reads. In the table there are fewer than 25,000 distinct CDR3 sequences, over 10% of which are singletons. The sequenced sample consisted of PBMCs. These receptors were taken from a woman between 40 and 50 years old with HTLV-1-associated myelopathy (HAM/TSP). The CDR3 runs from the conserved cysteine through the conserved F or W.

TRBV6-2/TRBV6-3	TRBJ1-1	CASSWLPRTGDTGAFF
TRBV27	TRBJ2-5	CASSLVQGSQETQYF
TRBV14	TRBJ2-5	CASSQDGASGTQYF
TRBV7-2	TRBJ2-1	CASSLAAGVLGQFF
TRBV9	TRBJ2-5	CASSPWTSGGETQYF
TRBV7-3	TRBJ2-1	CASSALGPGAEQFF
TRBV19	TRBJ1-2	CASSKTGVYGYTF
TRBV20-1	TRBJ2-7	CSAGLAGRSSYEQYF
TRBV30	TRBJ2-7	CAWSVWGNEQYF
TRBV3-1	TRBJ2-1	CASSQDVVRRGRGQDNEQFF
TRBV20-1	TRBJ2-5	CSARPLAGVGQETQYF
TRBV6-2/TRBV6-3	TRBJ1-5	CASSYPPDRVHQPQHF
TRBV7-9	TRBJ1-4	CASRVQGANEKLFF
TRBV2	TRBJ1-1	CASIGTEMNTEAFF
TRBV20-1	TRBJ1-1	CSARHSTGGRTEAFF
TRBV20-1	TRBJ1-5	CSARDLRGGQPQHF
TRBV12-3/TRBV12-4	TRBJ1-5	CASSLVGQFNQPQHF
TRBV9	TRBJ2-3	CASSVGDLPNTQYF
TRBV5-1	TRBJ2-2	CASSTGRLNTGELLF
TRBV13	TRBJ2-3	CASSRRGGEISTDTQYF
TRBV20-1	TRBJ2-7	CSAIGLAGSHEQYF
TRBV10-2	TRBJ2-1	CASSGGYNEQFF
TRBV15	TRBJ2-5	CATSRELQGWETQYF
TRBV3-1	TRBJ2-3	CASSRRKGGSSTDTQYF
TRBV10-3	TRBJ1-2	CAIRGQGYTF
TRBV12-3/TRBV12-4	TRBJ1-2	CASSLTGGGYGYTF
TRBV5-1	TRBJ1-1	CASSLLLVTSNTEAFF
TRBV20-1	TRBJ1-3	CSAPDNSGNTIYF
TRBV2	TRBJ2-2	CASSREKNTGELFF
TRBV12-3/TRBV12-4	TRBJ2-5	CASSPSGGARETQYF
TRBV29-1	TRBJ2-2	CSALSGTVSTNTGELFF